The 16 T cell receptor beta chains in this list originate from one sample, sequenced in a study of regulatory T cells in long-lasting Graves disease. Time point defined: persistent/refractory GD, antithyroid drugs over 5 years with positive TRAb. RNA isolated from PBMCs was used to make the TCR library. Investigators prepared the TCR beta libraries by applying iRepertoire HTBI primers and Arm-PCR of CDR3 regions. TCRdb reprocessed the multiplex PCR reads with MiXCR, giving one entry per CDR3 protein. The sample yields 400,000 to 500,000 distinct CDR3 sequences, roughly 21% seen once. This material consisted of peripheral blood mononuclear cells (PBMCs), taken when the disease was refractory, from a patient treated with antithyroid drugs. The receptors originated from a female donor with Graves disease.

This clonotype occurred a few times. V usage is TRBV10-3 and J usage is TRBJ2-7; D might be TRBD1 or TRBD2, each matching 6 bases. Germline V gene data show CDR1 as ENHRY and CDR2 as SYGVKD. The V and J ends lost 10 bases and 6 bases respectively, with 22 bases between them. The CDR3 loop spans 14 amino acids. This chain's CDR3 is CATNTGATSGEQYF. CDR3 DNA: TGTGCCACCAACACGGGGGCAACGTCTGGCGAGCAGTACTTC.

This clonotype was observed at least ten times. This chain uses TRBV2 with TRBJ1-1; D might be TRBD1 (5 bases). The CDR3 loop spans 15 amino acids. Trimming left V 0 bases short and J 8 bases short, with 16 bases between. Germline values: CDR1 SNHLY, CDR2 FYNNEI. The CDR3 loop is CASSEALGGAGEAFF. The CDR3 coding sequence is TGTGCCAGCAGTGAAGCCTTAGGAGGGGCAGGGGAAGCTTTCTTT.

As to this clonotype: A much larger clone lies a single base off, so this may be a read error. The J gene is TRBJ1-1, the V gene TRBV6-1; no definite D call. Per germline, CDR1 MNHNS and CDR2 SASEGT. V lost 8 bases, J lost 2 bases, and 15 bases lay in between. The CDR3 is made up of 14 amino acids. CDR3 protein: CASGPIMVNTEAFF. CDR3 nucleotide sequence: TGTGCCAGCGGTCCCATCATGGTAAACACTGAAGCTTTCTTT.

The chain employs TRBV20-1 and TRBJ2-7, with 9 bases aligning to TRBD1. Germline CDR1 DFQATT, CDR2 SNEGSKA (reference sequence). Germline trimming cut 0 bases from V and 4 bases from J; bases unmatched to any gene: 7. The CDR3 extends over 15 amino acids. DNA for the CDR3: TGCAGTGCTAGAGATCGGTTACAGGGGGCATACGAGCAGTACTTC. Translating gives CSARDRLQGAYEQYF.

The chain combines TRBV4-2 with TRBJ2-7; D gene uncertain. CDR1 LGHNA and CDR2 YNFKEQ come from the germline V gene. The CDR3 contains 15 residues. The V and J ends lost 1 base and 0 bases respectively, with 10 bases between them. CDR3 amino acids: CASSQGETFSYEQYF. The CDR3 bases are TGTGCCAGCAGCCAAGGAGAGACGTTCTCCTACGAGCAGTACTTC.

Of note for this clonotype: A much larger clone lies one base from this, so it may be a read error. The chain carries TRBV11-2 and TRBJ2-2; D may correspond to TRBD1 or TRBD2 (7 bases each). The CDR3 length is 18 residues. Per germline, CDR1 SGHAT and CDR2 FQNNGV. The CDR3 DNA reads as TGTGCCGGCAGCTTAAACCCGGGAGGAGGGGGCAACACCGGGGAGCTGTTTTTT. As protein: CAGSLNPGGGGNTGELFF.

This clonotype was picked up a small number of times. The rearrangement joins TRBV20-1 to TRBJ1-1; a possible D gene is TRBD1 (5 bases). This CDR3 is built from 14 residues. Germline V gene sequence: CDR1 DFQATT, CDR2 SNEGSKA (reference sequence). The CDR3 sequence is CRRGAWGADTEAFF. CDR3 nucleotide sequence: TGCAGGAGGGGAGCTTGGGGAGCGGACACTGAAGCTTTCTTT.

The table lists this clonotype with many counts. The chain has TRBV28 and TRBJ2-5; D is unresolved. This CDR3 is built from 13 residues. Germline V gene sequence: CDR1 MDHEN, CDR2 SYDVKM. Trimming removed 6 bases at V and 2 bases at J, with 10 bases between. The CDR3 sequence is CASSLVLQETQYF. Written as DNA, the CDR3 is TGTGCCAGCAGCCTTGTGCTACAAGAGACCCAGTACTTC.

This clonotype was seen a few times. The V call is TRBV27, the J call TRBJ1-3, with unresolved D. The CDR3 loop spans 13 amino acids. V lost 8 bases and J 3 bases, leaving 11 bases between the germline ends. Germline V gives CDR1 MNHEY, CDR2 SMNVEV (reference sequence). The CDR3 is CASSWKLGNTIYF. The CDR3 DNA is TGTGCCAGCTCGTGGAAACTTGGAAACACCATATATTTT.

This chain links TRBV5-4 with TRBJ1-6; TRBD1 might be the D (6 bases). V was clipped by 2 bases and J by 5 bases, with 11 bases between them. The germline V gene encodes CDR1 SGHNT and CDR2 YYREEE (reference sequence). This CDR3 comprises 15 residues. The CDR3 region is CASSFPGQDNSPLHF. CDR3 DNA sequence: TGTGCCAGCAGCTTTCCGGGACAAGATAATTCACCCCTCCACTTT.

This chain joins TRBV19 and TRBJ2-7; D unclear. Germline assignment: CDR1 LNHDA and CDR2 SQIVND (reference sequence). Trimming stripped 3 bases from V and 6 bases from J, with 9 bases between. The CDR3 is made up of 12 amino acids. CDR3 sequence reads: CASSMSSTEQYF. Written as DNA, the CDR3 is TGTGCCAGTAGTATGTCCAGTACCGAGCAGTACTTC.

V usage is TRBV27 and J usage is TRBJ2-5; 8 nucleotides agree with TRBD1. The J call is uncertain, as TRBJ2-1 better fits the DNA end. The CDR3 runs 14 residues. Per the germline V gene, CDR1 is MNHEY and CDR2 is SMNVEV (reference sequence). CDR3 DNA: TGTGCCAGCACCCCTGGCAGGGGGCATTACGAGCAGTTCTTC. Translating gives CASTPGRGHYEQFF.

The chain joins TRBV12-3 or TRBV12-4 to TRBJ2-1, with a possible D match to TRBD1 (5 bases). Trimming pared 3 bases from V and 6 bases from J, leaving 15 bases between. The CDR3 covers 15 residues. CDR3 DNA sequence: TGTGCCAGCAGTTTGTGGACAACCATCTCCAATGAGCAGTTCTTC. Translating gives CASSLWTTISNEQFF.

The sample holds a few counts of this clonotype. This chain links TRBV5-1 with TRBJ2-2; 11 bases fit TRBD2. CDR1 is SGHRS and CDR2 is YFSETQ in the germline V gene. Trimming took 6 bases from V and 5 from J; bases not matched to a gene: 9. This CDR3 is built from 16 residues. The CDR3 nucleotides read TGCGCCAGCAACCAACTAGCGGGAGTGACAACCGGGGAGCTGTTTTTT. This sequence encodes CASNQLAGVTTGELFF.

The CDR3, as DNA: TGTGCCAGCAGGGGCCTAGACAGGGGAAGAAACTACGAGCAGTACTTC. This translates into CASRGLDRGRNYEQYF. The V call is TRBV5-8, the J call TRBJ2-7; 8 bases line up with TRBD1. V lost 5 bases, J lost 3 bases, and 13 bases stayed unmatched. Germline-derived CDR1 and CDR2 are SGHTS and YDEGEE. The CDR3 consists of 16 residues.

This clonotype was recorded many times. The rearrangement links TRBV30 to TRBJ1-6; D is unresolved. V lost 3 bases and J 8 bases, leaving 5 bases between the germline ends. The CDR3 extends over 11 amino acids. In germline, CDR1 is GTSNPN, CDR2 SVGIG (reference sequence). The CDR3 here is CAWRVDSPLHF. CDR3 bases: TGTGCCTGGAGGGTAGATTCACCCCTCCACTTT.